This TCR beta chain appears in the sequencing data of a study of blood T cell repertoires in COVID-19. Method: immunoSEQ multiplex PCR; TCRdb's copy keeps in-frame clones and lacks some. The repertoire consists of 150,000 to 200,000 clones, with 85% occurring once and the leading ten covering 3% to 4%. The J segment lost 0 bases and the V segment lost 3 bases, leaving 14 bases of the junction unmatched. The CDR3 has 21 amino acids. Per the germline V gene, CDR1 is MNHEY and CDR2 is SMNVEV (reference sequence). The sequenced material came from peripheral blood. The receptor was isolated from a human donor with acute or convalescent COVID-19. The donor label of this sample is uncertain. This rearrangement joins TRBV27 to TRBJ2-6; TRBD1 agrees at 10 bases. The CDR3 DNA reads TGTGCCAGCAGTTTGCGGGACAGGGGTAGCGGGGAAAGCTCTGGGGCCAACGTCCTGACTTTC. Residues: CASSLRDRGSGESSGANVLTF. Variable domain in full (rest from reference TRBV27 and TRBJ2-6): EAQVTQNPRYLITVTGKKLTVTCSQNMNHEYMSWYRQDPGLGLRQIYYSMNVEVTDKGDVPEGYKVSRKEKRNFPLILESPSPNQTSLYFCASSLRDRGSGESSGANVLTFGAGSRLTVL.